What follows describes a single TCR beta chain. Its antigen is unidentified. This entry is derived from a study of long-term antiretroviral therapy in people with HIV. Study-level points and caveats: HIV repertoires spanned tighter CDR3 length ranges than controls did.

Investigators performed immunoSEQ version v3.0 at survey level. What sequencing targeted per sample was about 35,000-55,000 T-cell genomes. Libraries were prepared by immunoSEQ multiplex PCR; TCRdb keeps only in-frame clonotypes and omits some of them. Of nearly 30,000 clones in the sample, around 90% were seen once. The CDR3 has 15 residues. V lost 1 base to trimming and J lost 8 bases, with 14 bases between them. Germline CDR1 is MGHRA and CDR2 is YSYEKL. Here the sequenced sample was unsorted PBMCs, taken 3.2 years before starting antiretroviral therapy. The origin of this receptor is a man aged 50-59 years with HIV. This rearrangement joins TRBV4-1 to TRBJ1-4; D may be TRBD1 (5 bases). CDR3 sequence: CASSQAGTGAEKLFF. CDR3 bases: TGCGCCAGCAGCCAAGCCGGGACCGGGGCCGAAAAACTGTTTTTT.